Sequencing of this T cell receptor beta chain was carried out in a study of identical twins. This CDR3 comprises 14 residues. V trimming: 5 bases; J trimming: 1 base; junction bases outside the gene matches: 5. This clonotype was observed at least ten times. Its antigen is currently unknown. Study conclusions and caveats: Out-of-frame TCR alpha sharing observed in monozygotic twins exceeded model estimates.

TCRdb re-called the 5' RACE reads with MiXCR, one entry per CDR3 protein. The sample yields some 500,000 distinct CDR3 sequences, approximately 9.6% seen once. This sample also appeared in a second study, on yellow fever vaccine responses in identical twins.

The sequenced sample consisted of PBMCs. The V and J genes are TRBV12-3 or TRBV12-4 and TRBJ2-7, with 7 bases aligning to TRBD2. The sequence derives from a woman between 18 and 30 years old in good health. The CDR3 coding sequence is TGTGCCAGCAGTCCGTCGGGGGGTTCCTACGAGCAGTACTTC. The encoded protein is CASSPSGGSYEQYF.